This T cell receptor (beta chain) was identified in a study of blood T cell repertoires in COVID-19. Study background: T cells, B-cell-depleted T cells, or PBMCs supplied cDNA or gDNA.

As processed by the authors: The authors estimated nucleated cell counts from reference gene primer amplification. Generated by immunoSEQ multiplex PCR, the TCRdb table keeps only in-frame clones and is missing some. Clone size and the V and J calls come from that table; the DNA yielded D and trimming. The data show about 68,000 clones, with 85% to 90% seen just once and 4.1% held by the top ten. The TCR originated in a man in his forties or fifties with acute or convalescent COVID-19. Sequenced input: peripheral blood.

CDR3 in amino acids: CAFRGRMDTEAFF. The CDR3 DNA sequence: TGTGCCTTTCGGGGGAGGATGGACACTGAAGCTTTCTTT. The V call is TRBV10-3, the J call TRBJ1-1, with D possibly matching TRBD1 (5 bases). Per the germline V gene, CDR1 is ENHRY and CDR2 is SYGVKD. The CDR3 contains 13 residues. The V gene lost 11 bases and the J gene lost 3 bases, with 16 bases spanning the gap.